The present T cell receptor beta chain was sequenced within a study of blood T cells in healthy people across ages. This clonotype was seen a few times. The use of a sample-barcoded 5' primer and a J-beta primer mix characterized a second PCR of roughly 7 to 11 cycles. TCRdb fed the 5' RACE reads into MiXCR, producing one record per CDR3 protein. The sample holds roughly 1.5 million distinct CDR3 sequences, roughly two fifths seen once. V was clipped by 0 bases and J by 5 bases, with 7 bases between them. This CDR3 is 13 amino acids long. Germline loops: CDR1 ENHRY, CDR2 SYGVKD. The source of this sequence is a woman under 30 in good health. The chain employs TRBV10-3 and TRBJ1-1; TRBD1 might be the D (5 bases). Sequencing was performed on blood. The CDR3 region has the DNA TGTGCCATCAGTGAGTCCCAGGGTACTGAAGCTTTCTTT. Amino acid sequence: CAISESQGTEAFF.